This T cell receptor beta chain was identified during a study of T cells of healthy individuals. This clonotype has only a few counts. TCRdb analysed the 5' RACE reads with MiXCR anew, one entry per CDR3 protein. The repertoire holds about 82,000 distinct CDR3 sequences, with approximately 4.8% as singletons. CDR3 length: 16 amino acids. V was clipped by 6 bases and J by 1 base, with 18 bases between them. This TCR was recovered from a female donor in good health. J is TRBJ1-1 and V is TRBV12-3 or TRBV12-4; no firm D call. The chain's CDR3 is CASRGTYPRSNTEAFF. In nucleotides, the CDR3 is TGTGCCAGCAGAGGAACATACCCCCGGTCGAACACTGAAGCTTTCTTT.